This TCR beta chain was identified during a study of graft-versus-host responses after intestinal transplantation. Within the sample, this clone is medium-sized. CDR3 length equals 13 residues. Germline V gene sequence: CDR1 SGHRS, CDR2 YFSETQ. V trimming: 4 bases; J trimming: 3 bases; junction bases outside the gene matches: 3. Profiling relied on immunoSEQ multiplex PCR, and the TCRdb table lists in-frame clones only, not all of them. The table has some 8,700 clones, 31% seen once; the top ten hold 5.1%. The receptor was isolated from a human patient who received an intestinal transplant. The chain carries TRBV5-1 and TRBJ1-2; 7 bases fit TRBD1. The material sequenced was alloreactive CD4+ T cells from a mixed lymphocyte reaction culture, taken before intestinal transplant. The subset here: CFSE-low proliferating T cells sorted from approximately 6-day pre-transplant mixed lymphocyte reaction (GvH or HvG direction). CDR3 sequence reads: CASSPGQDYGYTF. CDR3 nucleotides: TGCGCCAGCAGCCCAGGACAGGACTATGGCTACACCTTC.